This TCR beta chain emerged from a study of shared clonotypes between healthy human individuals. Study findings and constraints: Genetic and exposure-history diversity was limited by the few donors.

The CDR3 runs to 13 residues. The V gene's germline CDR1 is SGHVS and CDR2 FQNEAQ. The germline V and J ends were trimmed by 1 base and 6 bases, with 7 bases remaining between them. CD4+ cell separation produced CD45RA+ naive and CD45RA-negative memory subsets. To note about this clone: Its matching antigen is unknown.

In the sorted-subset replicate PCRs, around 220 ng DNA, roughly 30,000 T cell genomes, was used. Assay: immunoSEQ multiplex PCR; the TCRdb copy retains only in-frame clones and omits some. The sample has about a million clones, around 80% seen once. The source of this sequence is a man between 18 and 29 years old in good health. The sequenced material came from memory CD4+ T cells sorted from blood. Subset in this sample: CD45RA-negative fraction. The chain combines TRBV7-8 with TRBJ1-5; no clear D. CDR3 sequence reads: CASSLGMSQPQHF. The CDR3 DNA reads TGTGCCAGCAGCTTAGGTATGAGTCAGCCCCAGCATTTT.